Listed here are 30 T cell receptor beta chains from one sample, sequenced in a study of tumor-infiltrating lymphocytes in oesophageal squamous cell carcinoma listed by TCRdb under 2016. Receptor amplification or capture employed PCR. Sequenced on an Illumina HiSeq 2000. In-frame beta chains were kept once TCRdb had trimmed the public reads at Q25 with fastp and called clones with MiXCR. Under each unique CDR3 protein, matching rows form one entry showing the most common genes and DNA. This sample lists 9,500 to 15,000 distinct CDR3 sequences; 55% to 70% were detected once. About 34% of the sample is taken by the ten largest. What was sequenced was esophageal tumor tissue. These receptors were taken from a female donor with esophageal squamous cell carcinoma.

Note on this clonotype: A junction boundary mismatches the germline segment, possibly from a read error. The chain uses TRBV5-6 and TRBJ2-7; TRBD2 aligns across 7 bases. Germline V gene lookup returns CDR1 SGHDT and CDR2 YYEEEE. The CDR3 totals 13 residues. The CDR3 DNA reads as TGTGCCAGCAGCGCCCCTAGCGGATACGAGCAGTACTTT. Its translation is CASSAPSGYEQYF.

This chain uses TRBV7-3 with TRBJ2-3; 11 nucleotides line up with TRBD2. The V segment lost 2 bases and the J segment 5 bases; nucleotides outside the gene matches: 6. Germline lookup yields CDR1 SGHTA and CDR2 FQGTGA. The CDR3 extends over 16 amino acids. For the CDR3, the DNA is TGTGCCAGCAGCTTACTAGCGGGGGGTAGGGGAGATACGCAGTATTTT. Amino acid sequence: CASSLLAGGRGDTQYF.

This chain connects TRBV28 to TRBJ2-5; 12 bases match TRBD2. From germline, CDR1 is MDHEN and CDR2 SYDVKM. This CDR3 region has 16 residues. Trimming took 5 bases from V and 5 from J; bases not matched to a gene: 9. CDR3 protein: CASSLRTSGTGETQYF. CDR3 nucleotides: TGTGCCAGCAGTCTACGGACTAGCGGGACTGGTGAGACCCAGTACTTC.

Many counts were recorded for this clonotype. The V call is TRBV7-8, the J call TRBJ2-5, with TRBD2 identical over 8 bases. Germline CDR1 is SGHVS and CDR2 is FQNEAQ. Trimming at V came to 5 bases and at J to 11 bases, leaving 10 bases not matched to a gene. The CDR3 consists of 13 residues. The chain's CDR3 is CASSLWGGGGQYF. The DNA of the CDR3 is TGTGCCAGCAGCCTGTGGGGAGGCGGGGGGCAGTACTTC.

Concerning this clonotype itself: A read error may be the cause here, since a much bigger clone is one base away. The chain employs TRBV5-1 and TRBJ2-1, with TRBD2 identical over 16 bases. The J segment lost 10 bases and the V segment lost 0 bases, leaving 13 bases of the junction unmatched. Germline V CDR1 and CDR2: SGHRS, YFSETQ. The CDR3 has 19 amino acids. The CDR3 protein is CASSLEAGTSGRALYEQFF. The DNA for the CDR3 is TGCGCCAGCAGCTTGGAGGCCGGGACTAGCGGGAGGGCGCTCTACGAGCAGTTCTTC.

This clonotype occurred once. A read error may explain this, as a much larger clone is one base away. The chain joins TRBV18 to TRBJ2-5; a possible D gene is TRBD1 (6 bases). The J call is uncertain, as TRBJ2-1 better fits the DNA end. CDR3 length: 14 residues. The germline gives CDR1 KGHSH, CDR2 LQKENI. DNA for the CDR3: TGTGCCAGCTCACTAGGGACATTTCAAGAGACCCAGTTCTTC. Translated: CASSLGTFQETQFF.

In the case of this clonotype: An end of the junction does not agree with germline; a read error may underlie this. This chain connects TRBV12-3 or TRBV12-4 to TRBJ1-6; no clear D. There are 14 residues in the CDR3. CDR3 in DNA: TGTGCCAGCAGTTTAGTGGTAGCCTCCGAGACCCAGTACTTT. This codes for CASSLVVASETQYF.

This clonotype occurred many times. The rearrangement joins TRBV7-3 to TRBJ2-5; TRBD2 agrees at 10 bases. Germline values: CDR1 SGHTA, CDR2 FQGTGA. Trimming at V came to 5 bases and at J to 11 bases, leaving 14 bases not matched to a gene. The CDR3 runs to 15 residues. CDR3 sequence (DNA): TGTGCCAGCAGCCAAGCGGGAGGGCCGGGGTATGAGCAGTACTTC. Residues: CASSQAGGPGYEQYF.

The rearrangement uses TRBV7-3 and TRBJ2-1; D is perhaps TRBD2 (6 bases). V was shortened by 2 bases and J by 6 bases, with 17 bases between the two germline ends. The CDR3 runs to 16 residues. Germline V gene lookup returns CDR1 SGHTA and CDR2 FQGTGA. The CDR3 DNA reads TGTGCCAGCAGCTTACGGGCCCTCCAGGGAGGCAATGAGCAGTTCTTC. This gives the protein CASSLRALQGGNEQFF.

J is TRBJ1-6 and V is TRBV25-1; TRBD1 matches at 7 bases. The CDR3 runs 15 residues. Germline values: CDR1 MGHDK, CDR2 SYGVNS. Trimming took 2 bases from V and 5 from J; bases not matched to a gene: 3. CDR3 in DNA: TGTGCCAGCAGTGAAGGGACAGCCCATAATTCACCCCTCCACTTT. Translated: CASSEGTAHNSPLHF.

The count of this clonotype is one. The rearrangement links TRBV10-3 to TRBJ2-5; no clear D gene. The better agreement between TRBJ1-2 and the DNA end casts doubt on the J call. The length of the CDR3 is 15 residues. The V gene's germline CDR1 is ENHRY and CDR2 SYGVKD. The CDR3 reads CAISEYGSRAYGYTF. As DNA, the CDR3 is TGTGCCATCAGTGAGTACGGGTCACGGGCCTATGGCTACACCTTC.

This sequence joins TRBV7-9 and TRBJ2-3, with a possible D match to TRBD2 (5 bases). The germline gives CDR1 SEHNR, CDR2 FQNEAQ (reference sequence). V was clipped by 2 bases and J by 4 bases, with 10 bases between them. This CDR3 is 14 amino acids long. CDR3 in amino acids: CASSLNGNADTQYF. The DNA for the CDR3 is TGTGCCAGCAGCTTAAACGGGAACGCAGATACGCAGTATTTT.

This sequence joins TRBV7-8 and TRBJ2-1, with D perhaps assigned TRBD1 or TRBD2 (5 bases each). Looked up from germline, CDR1 is SGHVS and CDR2 is FQNEAQ. V lost 3 bases to trimming and J lost 10 bases, with 13 bases between them. The CDR3 consists of 13 residues. The CDR3, as DNA: TGTGCCAGCAGCTTGAGCCAGGGAGCGGAGCAGTTCTTC. This gives the protein CASSLSQGAEQFF.

The rearrangement uses TRBV7-2 and TRBJ2-1; possibly TRBD2 for D (6 bases). The J call may be faulty, since TRBJ2-7 better matches the DNA end. The germline gives CDR1 SGHTA, CDR2 FQGNSA. The CDR3 is 12 residues long. The CDR3 is CASSFRRGEQYF. The CDR3 DNA sequence: TGTGCCAGCAGCTTCAGGAGGGGCGAGCAGTACTTC.

The gene calls are TRBV7-9 and TRBJ2-3; no definite D call. Trimming cost V 3 bases and J 4 bases, with 11 bases left between them. Germline lookup yields CDR1 SEHNR and CDR2 FQNEAQ (reference sequence). This CDR3 has 14 amino acids. CDR3 bases: TGTGCCAGCAGCTTGGGGTCTGCAGCAGATACGCAGTATTTT. This codes for CASSLGSAADTQYF.

This clonotype was seen a handful of times. The chain joins TRBV12-3 or TRBV12-4 to TRBJ1-1; 9 bases align to TRBD1. The DNA end is a closer match to TRBJ2-1, so the J assignment may be wrong. The CDR3 extends over 15 amino acids. DNA of the CDR3: TGTGCCAGCAGTTCGGGACAGGGCGTCTACAATGAGCAGTTCTTC. It encodes CASSSGQGVYNEQFF.

The chain is built from TRBV12-3 or TRBV12-4 and TRBJ2-1, with D perhaps given as TRBD1 or TRBD2 (5 bases each). The end of the DNA is better explained by TRBJ2-5, so the J call may be wrong. The CDR3 totals 15 residues. The CDR3 is CASSLRHGAQETQYF. In nucleotides, the CDR3 is TGTGCCAGCAGCCTCAGACACGGGGCTCAGGAGACCCAGTACTTC.

This clonotype is medium-sized within its sample. V and J are TRBV11-2 and TRBJ2-1, with 7 bases lining up with TRBD2. CDR3 size: 14 residues. Germline-derived CDR1 and CDR2 are SGHAT and FQNNGV. The J segment lost 8 bases and the V segment lost 3 bases, leaving 7 bases of the junction unmatched. DNA of the CDR3: TGTGCCAGCAGCTTCTGGGGGGGGAGAGATGAGCAGTTCTTC. Its protein is CASSFWGGRDEQFF.

The V call is TRBV7-3, the J call TRBJ2-3; the D gene could be TRBD1 or TRBD2 (5 bases each). The CDR3 runs 18 residues. V was shortened by 2 bases and J by 8 bases, with 26 bases between the two germline ends. Germline CDR1 reads SGHTA; CDR2 reads FQGTGA. CDR3 bases: TGTGCCAGCAGCTTACATCCGTTAGGGACCCAAGGGGCGATTACGCAGTATTTT. Encoded protein: CASSLHPLGTQGAITQYF. The full variable domain, in which reference TRBV7-3 and TRBJ2-3 provide the parts outside the CDR3, is GAGVSQTPSNKVTEKGKYVELRCDPISGHTALYWYRQSLGQGPEFLIYFQGTGAADDSGLPNDRFFAVRPEGSVSTLKIQRTERGDSAVYLCASSLHPLGTQGAITQYFGPGTRLTVL.

This clonotype ranks as medium-sized. The chain couples TRBV28 to TRBJ2-7, with D unresolved. CDR1 and CDR2 from the germline V gene are MDHEN and SYDVKM. Trimming stripped 1 base from V and 3 bases from J, with 7 bases between. The CDR3 consists of 13 residues. CDR3 DNA: TGTGCCAGCAGTTTATTAATAGGCTACGAGCAGTACTTC. Its translation: CASSLLIGYEQYF.

The chain carries TRBV6-6 and TRBJ2-3; 11 nucleotides line up with TRBD2. CDR1 is MNHNY and CDR2 is SVGAGI in the germline V gene (reference sequence). CDR3 length equals 16 residues. V was pared by 7 bases and J by 0 bases, with 6 bases of the junction left unmatched. CDR3 sequence (DNA): TGTGCCAGCATGCGGACTAGCGGGTACAGCACAGATACGCAGTATTTT. The encoded protein is CASMRTSGYSTDTQYF.

This chain joins TRBV18 and TRBJ2-6; tentatively, D is TRBD1 (5 bases). Germline CDR1 is KGHSH and CDR2 is LQKENI. V was shortened by 1 base and J by 0 bases, with 10 bases between the two germline ends. The CDR3 has 17 amino acids. This CDR3 is CASSPRQQASGANVLTF. The DNA of the CDR3 is TGTGCCAGCTCACCACGACAACAGGCCTCTGGGGCCAACGTCCTGACTTTC.

J is TRBJ1-6 and V is TRBV7-8, with 8 bases aligning to TRBD1. V dropped 10 bases and J dropped 5; count of bases not matched to a gene: 10. This CDR3 spans 15 amino acids. The germline V gene encodes CDR1 SGHVS and CDR2 FQNEAQ. The CDR3 region has the DNA TGTGCCACTCACCGGGACAGGCTGCATAATTCACCCCTCCACTTT. This sequence encodes CATHRDRLHNSPLHF. The full variable domain, in which reference TRBV7-8 and TRBJ1-6 provide the parts outside the CDR3, is GAGVSQSPRYKVAKRGQDVALRCDPISGHVSLFWYQQALGQGPEFLTYFQNEAQLDKSGLPSDRFFAERPEGSVSTLKIQRTQQEDSAVYLCATHRDRLHNSPLHFGNGTRLTVT.

This clonotype was observed at least ten times. The chain joins TRBV5-1 to TRBJ2-1; D call uncertain. This CDR3 comprises 12 residues. CDR1 is SGHRS, CDR2 YFSETQ, per germline. V was pared by 0 bases and J by 7 bases, with 5 bases between. CDR3 amino acids: CASSLGGNEQFF. Here the CDR3 DNA reads TGCGCCAGCAGCTTGGGGGGTAATGAGCAGTTCTTC.

The table lists this clonotype with a few counts. This may come from a read error, since a much larger clone is one base off. The chain couples TRBV20-1 to TRBJ2-5; 11 nucleotides line up with TRBD2. The J call is uncertain, as TRBJ2-1 better fits the DNA end. Germline CDR1 DFQATT, CDR2 SNEGSKA (reference sequence). The CDR3 extends over 14 amino acids. CDR3 protein: CSALQLAGVETQFF. CDR3 sequence (DNA): TGCAGTGCTCTTCAACTAGCGGGAGTTGAGACCCAGTTCTTC.

This clonotype was counted between two and nine times. Since the CDR3 does not end with the conserved phenylalanine or tryptophan, this likely comes from a read error. The DNA is omitted, as the CDR3 cannot be located on it reliably, and the CDR3 follows TCRdb's listing. This rearrangement joins TRBV11-2 to TRBJ2-7; the table's D call, TRBD2, was not checked against the DNA. Both ends counted, the CDR3 spans 9 residues. Per germline, CDR1 SGHAT and CDR2 FQNNGV. The CDR3 spells CASSSVGLS.

The chain carries TRBV7-6 and TRBJ1-5; 12 positions match TRBD1. CDR1 is SGHVS, CDR2 FNYEAQ, per germline. J gave up 7 bases and V 5 bases, and 3 bases lay outside the gene matches. This CDR3 is 14 amino acids long. CDR3 sequence reads: CASSAGTGGQPQHF. The DNA for the CDR3 is TGTGCCAGCAGCGCCGGGACAGGGGGCCAGCCCCAGCATTTT.

This chain links TRBV11-2 with TRBJ2-5; a possible D gene is TRBD2 (6 bases). The end of the DNA aligns better with TRBJ2-7, so the J call may be wrong. The germline CDR1 and CDR2 sequences are SGHAT and FQNNGV. The CDR3 contains 16 residues. CDR3 nucleotides: TGTGCCAGCAGCTTTCGTGATCGACTAGAGACCTACGAGCAGTACTTC. Protein: CASSFRDRLETYEQYF.

Notes on this clonotype: A much bigger clone sits one base away, suggesting this may be a read error. The V and J genes are TRBV27 and TRBJ2-1; no definite D call. There are 13 residues in the CDR3. Germline-derived CDR1 and CDR2 are MNHEY and SMNVEV (reference sequence). The CDR3 DNA reads TGTGCCAGCAGTTTAAAACTGCACTACGAGCAGCACTTC. This sequence encodes CASSLKLHYEQHF.

The chain links TRBV12-3 or TRBV12-4 to TRBJ2-3; 8 bases agree with TRBD1. TRBJ1-1 explains the end of the DNA better; the J call may be wrong. The CDR3 is made up of 18 amino acids. The CDR3 bases are TGTGCCAGCAGTTTATACACCCAGGCAGGGGGCCGGGGGACTGAAGCTTTCTTT. Translating it yields CASSLYTQAGGRGTEAFF.